This entry lists 6 T cell receptor beta chains sequenced from one sample in a study of T cell responses to AZD1222 COVID-19 vaccine. The protocol was immunoSEQ multiplex PCR, while the TCRdb copy is restricted to in-frame clones and leaves out a portion. The sample holds about 180,000 clones; 94% are singletons and the top ten take 1.5% to 2%. The specimen comprised peripheral blood, sampled 28 days after the second AZD1222 dose. The receptors here all came from an adult who received the AZD1222 COVID-19 vaccine.

This clone has a handful of counts. The gene calls are TRBV5-4 and TRBJ2-7; D ambiguous. Germline V lookup: CDR1 SGHNT, CDR2 YYREEE (reference sequence). The CDR3 contains 11 residues. Trimming stripped 4 bases from V and 3 bases from J, with 5 bases between. The CDR3 DNA sequence: TGTGCCAGCAGCGATAACTACGAGCAGTACTTC. It yields the protein CASSDNYEQYF.

Only one count was recorded for this clone. The V gene is TRBV7-2, the J gene TRBJ1-1; possibly TRBD1 for D (6 bases). Trimming took off 5 bases at V and 10 bases at J, with 17 bases between the two ends. There are 13 residues in the CDR3. Looked up from germline, CDR1 is SGHTA and CDR2 is FQGNSA. CDR3 amino acids: CASSPYREVVAFF. Here the CDR3 DNA reads TGTGCCAGCAGCCCCTACAGGGAGGTTGTAGCTTTCTTT.

This clone was counted a single time. Other DNA sequences of this sample code for an identical CDR3. This sequence joins TRBV6-5 and TRBJ1-1, with TRBD1 identical over 7 bases. V was pared by 5 bases and J by 4 bases, with 1 base of the junction left unmatched. CDR1 and CDR2 (germline): MNHEY, SVGAGI. This CDR3 contains 12 residues. CDR3 in amino acids: CASSPGGTEAFF. CDR3 nucleotide sequence: TGTGCCAGCAGTCCAGGGGGCACTGAAGCTTTCTTT.

This rearrangement joins TRBV18 to TRBJ1-1; TRBD1 might be the D (5 bases). Germline V gene lookup returns CDR1 KGHSH and CDR2 LQKENI. Trimming stripped 0 bases from V and 5 bases from J, with 7 bases between. This CDR3 spans 13 amino acids. The CDR3: CASSPPGDTEAFF. Here the CDR3 DNA reads TGTGCCAGCTCACCACCGGGGGATACTGAAGCTTTCTTT. The full variable domain, its missing parts supplied by reference TRBV18 and TRBJ1-1, is NAGVMQNPRHLVRRRGQEARLRCSPMKGHSHVYWYRQLPEEGLKFMVYLQKENIIDESGMPKERFSAEFPKEGPSILRIQQVVRGDSAAYFCASSPPGDTEAFFGQGTRLTVV.

The rearrangement joins TRBV13 to TRBJ1-6; TRBD1 is a possible D gene (6 bases). Trimming left V 4 bases short and J 9 bases short, with 16 bases between. The CDR3 contains 15 residues. The germline CDR1 and CDR2 sequences are PRHDT and FYEKMQ (reference sequence). CDR3 region: CASSSLQGGSSPLHF. The DNA of the CDR3 is TGTGCCAGCAGCTCTTTACAGGGAGGGAGTTCACCCCTCCACTTT.

There are many counts of this clone. The chain links TRBV7-9 to TRBJ2-3; D gene ambiguous. V dropped 5 bases and J dropped 6 bases, with 12 bases sitting between them. Looked up from germline, CDR1 is SEHNR and CDR2 is FQNEAQ (reference sequence). The CDR3 totals 13 residues. CDR3 sequence reads: CASSTRGPDTQYF. CDR3 in DNA: TGTGCCAGCAGCACCCGAGGACCGGATACGCAGTATTTT.